The 30 T cell receptor beta chains presented below share a single source sample, sequenced in a study of cytomegalovirus exposure and HLA in healthy donors. Measured with immunoSEQ multiplex PCR; TCRdb has only the in-frame clones, and not every one. The sample carries over 150,000 clones, approximately 86% recorded once. The sample was PBMCs. These receptors came from a man aged 18 to 35 in good health and CMV-seropositive.

The chain links TRBV18 to TRBJ2-7; TRBD1 might be the D (5 bases). CDR1 and CDR2 (germline): KGHSH, LQKENI. This CDR3 has 13 amino acids. V was shortened by 2 bases and J by 5 bases, with 10 bases between the two germline ends. CDR3 nucleotides: TGTGCCAGCTCACCAGCCCTAGGGGACGAGCAGTACTTC. Protein sequence: CASSPALGDEQYF.

This sequence joins TRBV2 and TRBJ2-3; 11 bases agree with TRBD2. The germline gives CDR1 SNHLY, CDR2 FYNNEI. J gave up 6 bases and V 10 bases, and 18 bases lay outside the gene matches. The CDR3 is 17 residues long. CDR3: CATRGLRTSGSGDTQYF. Here the CDR3 DNA reads TGTGCCACCAGGGGCCTAAGGACTAGCGGGTCGGGGGATACGCAGTATTTT.

This rearrangement joins TRBV7-2 to TRBJ1-1; tentatively, D is TRBD1 (5 bases). Trimming stripped 5 bases from V and 1 base from J, with 14 bases between. The CDR3 sequence is 15 residues long. CDR1 SGHTA and CDR2 FQGNSA come from the germline V gene. The CDR3: CASSPQTAPNTEAFF. The CDR3 nucleotides are TGTGCCAGCAGCCCACAGACAGCCCCGAACACTGAAGCTTTCTTT.

The chain combines TRBV14 with TRBJ1-4, with D hard to call. V lost 4 bases and J lost 5, with 14 bases in between. CDR1 and CDR2 (germline): SGHDN, FVKESK. The CDR3 spans 15 residues. This chain's CDR3 is CASSRATGGNEKLFF. DNA of the CDR3: TGTGCCAGCAGCCGAGCAACGGGAGGGAATGAAAAACTGTTTTTT. The full variable domain, with the rest looked up from reference TRBV14 and TRBJ1-4, is EAGVTQFPSHSVIEKGQTVTLRCDPISGHDNLYWYRRVMGKEIKFLLHFVKESKQDESGMPNNRFLAERTGGTYSTLKVQPAELEDSGVYFCASSRATGGNEKLFFGSGTQLSVL.

V and J are TRBV7-8 and TRBJ2-7; D is possibly TRBD2 (6 bases). Germline CDR1 is SGHVS and CDR2 is FQNEAQ. The V gene lost 4 bases and the J gene lost 5 bases, with 12 bases spanning the gap. The CDR3 has 13 residues. This CDR3 reads CASSSAGNNEQYF. In nucleotides, the CDR3 is TGTGCCAGCAGCTCCGCGGGAAACAACGAGCAGTACTTC.

The rearrangement joins TRBV9 to TRBJ2-3, with 9 bases aligning to TRBD2. CDR3 length equals 15 residues. J was trimmed by 3 bases and V by 2 bases; bases with no gene match: 4. The germline CDR1 and CDR2 sequences are SGDLS and YYNGEE. CDR3 sequence reads: CASSVSGRSTDTQYF. The CDR3 DNA sequence: TGTGCCAGCAGCGTGAGCGGGAGGAGTACAGATACGCAGTATTTT.

This clone has just a few counts. The rearrangement links TRBV2 to TRBJ1-1; possible D gene TRBD1, 6 bases. V was shortened by 5 bases and J by 11 bases, with 18 bases between the two germline ends. In germline, CDR1 is SNHLY, CDR2 FYNNEI. The CDR3 runs to 13 residues. The CDR3, as DNA: TGTGCCAGCAGTAACCTACAGGGAGTGAGTGCTTTCTTT. Encoded protein: CASSNLQGVSAFF.

This chain links TRBV13 with TRBJ1-3; a possible D gene is TRBD1 (6 bases). There are 14 residues in the CDR3. The germline CDR1 and CDR2 sequences are PRHDT and FYEKMQ (reference sequence). The V end lost 5 bases, the J end lost 3 bases, and 11 bases lay between the germline ends. The CDR3 region is CASSLQGGGNTIYF. In DNA, the CDR3 is TGTGCCAGCAGCCTACAGGGCGGTGGAAACACCATATATTTT. Drawing the rest from reference TRBV13 and TRBJ1-3, the complete variable domain is AAGVIQSPRHLIKEKRETATLKCYPIPRHDTVYWYQQGPGQDPQFLISFYEKMQSDKGSIPDRFSAQQFSDYHSELNMSSLELGDSALYFCASSLQGGGNTIYFGEGSWLTVV.

The chain recombines TRBV6-5 with TRBJ1-1; D might be TRBD1 (5 bases). The CDR3 spans 14 residues. In germline, CDR1 is MNHEY, CDR2 SVGAGI. The V gene lost 6 bases and the J gene lost 4 bases, with 15 bases spanning the gap. In DNA form, the CDR3 reads TGTGCCAGCAGCCCCCAGGGTAAGGGCACTGAAGCTTTCTTT. Translating it yields CASSPQGKGTEAFF.

J is TRBJ2-1 and V is TRBV11-2, with a tentative D call TRBD1 (5 bases). CDR1 is SGHAT and CDR2 is FQNNGV in the germline V gene. The V end was cut by 1 base, the J end by 6 bases, with 10 bases between. CDR3 size: 14 residues. The CDR3 region has the DNA TGTGCCAGCAGCTTAGTAGCAGGGTCCAATGAGCAGTTCTTC. Encoded protein: CASSLVAGSNEQFF.

CDR3 in amino acids: CASSLRQGEMETQYF. The DNA of the CDR3 is TGTGCCAGCAGTTTACGGCAGGGGGAGATGGAGACCCAGTACTTC. The chain uses TRBV27 and TRBJ2-5; 7 bases align to TRBD1. The trim removed 2 bases at V and 5 bases at J, leaving 8 bases unmatched. From germline, CDR1 is MNHEY and CDR2 SMNVEV (reference sequence). This CDR3 is built from 15 residues.

This clone was counted once. This chain links TRBV6-5 with TRBJ1-1; D not resolved. V shed 10 bases and J shed 1 base, with 13 bases lying between them. The CDR3 loop spans 13 amino acids. Per the germline V gene, CDR1 is MNHEY and CDR2 is SVGAGI. The CDR3 DNA sequence: TGTGCCACGCGAATGAGGGAGAACACTGAAGCTTTCTTT. Amino acid sequence: CATRMRENTEAFF.

The chain joins TRBV13 to TRBJ2-7, with D perhaps TRBD2 (6 bases). Trimming removed 7 bases at V and 0 bases at J, with 13 bases between. The CDR3 sequence is 14 residues long. CDR1 and CDR2 (germline): PRHDT, FYEKMQ (reference sequence). The chain's CDR3 is CASTVGGSSYEQYF. DNA for the CDR3: TGTGCCAGCACGGTTGGGGGGTCCTCCTACGAGCAGTACTTC.

This clone was counted a single time. The gene calls are TRBV4-3 and TRBJ1-4, with D possibly being TRBD1 (5 bases). Germline V gives CDR1 LGHNA, CDR2 YSLEER. Trimming left V 1 base short and J 0 bases short, with 15 bases between. The CDR3 spans 18 residues. The CDR3 sequence is CASSQVLQAFATNEKLFF. The DNA for the CDR3 is TGCGCCAGCAGCCAAGTCCTACAGGCTTTTGCAACTAATGAAAAACTGTTTTTT.

The chain couples TRBV6-5 to TRBJ2-1, with 10 bases that match TRBD1. CDR1 is MNHEY, CDR2 SVGAGI, per germline. This CDR3 has 14 residues. The trim removed 4 bases at V and 8 bases at J, leaving 5 bases unmatched. CDR3 coding DNA: TGTGCCAGCAGTTCCCGGGACAGGGGTCATGAGCAGTTCTTC. It is translated as CASSSRDRGHEQFF.

This clone was seen a few times. The DNA for the CDR3 is TGTGCCAGCAGCTCGGGACAGAACTATGGCTACACCTTC. This gives the protein CASSSGQNYGYTF. The chain joins TRBV5-6 to TRBJ1-2; 7 nucleotides align to TRBD1. V was pared by 3 bases and J by 2 bases, with 1 base of the junction left unmatched. Germline V gene data show CDR1 as SGHDT and CDR2 as YYEEEE. The CDR3 has 13 residues.

The J gene is TRBJ2-3, the V gene TRBV13; 7 bases match TRBD1. V lost 8 bases, J lost 0 bases, and 2 bases stayed unmatched. Germline CDR1 reads PRHDT; CDR2 reads FYEKMQ (reference sequence). This CDR3 is 13 amino acids long. The CDR3 loop is CASGTASTDTQYF. The CDR3 DNA reads TGTGCCAGCGGGACAGCTAGCACAGATACGCAGTATTTT.

J is TRBJ2-1 and V is TRBV2, with 15 bases lining up with TRBD2. Trimming cost V 2 bases and J 6 bases; bases outside gene matches: 5. Per germline, CDR1 SNHLY and CDR2 FYNNEI. This CDR3 is built from 17 residues. DNA for the CDR3: TGTGCCAGCAGTGAACCGGGACTAGCGGGAGGAGGCAATGAGCAGTTCTTC. Translating it yields CASSEPGLAGGGNEQFF. Based on the CDR3 plus reference TRBV2 and TRBJ2-1, the full variable domain is EPEVTQTPSHQVTQMGQEVILRCVPISNHLYFYWYRQILGQKVEFLVSFYNNEISEKSEIFDDQFSVERPDGSNFTLKIRSTKLEDSAMYFCASSEPGLAGGGNEQFFGPGTRLTVL.

The chain carries TRBV5-4 and TRBJ2-7; D call uncertain. Germline V CDR1 and CDR2: SGHNT, YYREEE (reference sequence). This CDR3 contains 13 residues. The ends were cut back, 0 bases at V and 0 bases at J, with 4 bases in the middle. As DNA, the CDR3 is TGTGCCAGCAGCTTGGGGAGCTCCTACGAGCAGTACTTC. It translates to CASSLGSSYEQYF.

The chain combines TRBV2 with TRBJ2-7, with 10 bases fitting TRBD1. The V gene end was trimmed by 1 base and the J gene end by 7 bases; junction bases not matched to a gene: 10. CDR3 length equals 16 residues. Germline V gene data show CDR1 as SNHLY and CDR2 as FYNNEI. CDR3 loop: CASSEGDRGLLWEQYF. DNA of the CDR3: TGTGCCAGCAGTGAAGGGGACAGGGGTCTTCTGTGGGAGCAGTACTTC.

CDR3 in DNA: TGTGCCAGCAGCTCTCGGGCTAGCGGGAAAGATGAGCAGTTCTTC. Translated: CASSSRASGKDEQFF. V gene TRBV6-6 combines with J gene TRBJ2-1; 9 bases map to TRBD2. Germline assignment: CDR1 MNHNY and CDR2 SVGAGI (reference sequence). Unmatched junction bases numbered 11, after V lost 6 bases and J lost 8 bases. The CDR3 contains 15 residues.

This clone has a handful of counts. The chain recombines TRBV7-2 with TRBJ1-5, with no clear D. The CDR3 is 15 residues long. Germline loops: CDR1 SGHTA, CDR2 FQGNSA. Trimming took 3 bases from V and 1 from J, leaving 10 bases between them. As DNA, the CDR3 is TGTGCCAGCAGCTTTTGGGGAGAGAGCAATCAGCCCCAGCATTTT. It yields the protein CASSFWGESNQPQHF.

CDR3 region: CASSGRPVVYGYTF. The CDR3 DNA sequence: TGTGCCAGTAGTGGGAGGCCTGTCGTCTATGGCTACACCTTC. The chain is built from TRBV19 and TRBJ1-2; no firm D call. Germline CDR1 is LNHDA and CDR2 is SQIVND (reference sequence). The V gene lost 5 bases and the J gene lost 4 bases, with 14 bases spanning the gap. The CDR3 covers 14 residues.

This clone was counted only a few times. The V gene is TRBV20-1, the J gene TRBJ1-2, with no clear D. The CDR3 has 11 residues. The ends were cut back, 5 bases at V and 7 bases at J, with 11 bases in the middle. The germline V gene has CDR1 DFQATT and CDR2 SNEGSKA (reference sequence). CDR3 sequence reads: CSASGATGYTF. CDR3 in DNA: TGCAGTGCTTCGGGAGCGACTGGCTACACCTTC.

This sequence joins TRBV7-9 and TRBJ1-2; D is ambiguous. Germline V gives CDR1 SEHNR, CDR2 FQNEAQ (reference sequence). V was shortened by 1 base and J by 8 bases, with 11 bases between the two germline ends. This CDR3 contains 13 residues. CDR3 protein: CASSLVEGSGYTF. The CDR3 nucleotides read TGTGCCAGCAGCTTAGTGGAGGGCTCCGGCTACACCTTC.

This chain connects TRBV7-7 to TRBJ2-5, with D maybe TRBD1 (7 bases). Germline lookup yields CDR1 SSHAT and CDR2 FNYEAQ (reference sequence). The CDR3 has 14 amino acids. Trimming pared 5 bases from V and 2 bases from J, leaving 12 bases between. This chain's CDR3 is CASSPTGTQETQYF. CDR3 sequence (DNA): TGTGCCAGCAGCCCGACAGGGACTCAAGAGACCCAGTACTTC.

The V call is TRBV15, the J call TRBJ2-1; TRBD2 agrees at 12 bases. The CDR3 extends over 16 amino acids. CDR1 is LNHNV and CDR2 is YYDKDF in the germline V gene (reference sequence). Unmatched junction bases numbered 10, after V lost 5 bases and J lost 8 bases. The CDR3 nucleotides read TGTGCCACCAGCCCAAGACTAGCGGGAGTAGGCGATGAGCAGTTCTTC. This encodes CATSPRLAGVGDEQFF.

The chain carries TRBV27 and TRBJ1-4; 11 bases are shared with TRBD1. The germline V gene has CDR1 MNHEY and CDR2 SMNVEV (reference sequence). This CDR3 is 11 amino acids long. With 11 bases clipped from V and 10 bases from J, the junction kept 3 bases outside the gene matches. This CDR3 is CASGTGGKLFF. In DNA, the CDR3 is TGTGCCTCCGGGACAGGGGGAAAACTGTTTTTT.

The rearrangement joins TRBV6-5 to TRBJ1-3, with TRBD1 identical over 9 bases. CDR3 length equals 15 residues. The germline gives CDR1 MNHEY, CDR2 SVGAGI. The J segment lost 2 bases and the V segment lost 4 bases, leaving 3 bases of the junction unmatched. CDR3 sequence (DNA): TGTGCCAGCAGTTCTACAGGGGGCCCTGGAAACACCATATATTTT. Protein product: CASSSTGGPGNTIYF.

The V and J genes are TRBV7-9 and TRBJ1-3, with D perhaps matching TRBD1 (6 bases). The CDR3 loop spans 16 amino acids. Trimming removed 5 bases at V and 0 bases at J, with 14 bases between. CDR1 is SEHNR and CDR2 is FQNEAQ in the germline V gene (reference sequence). CDR3 loop: CASSLGQPSSGNTIYF. CDR3 in DNA: TGTGCCAGCAGCCTCGGACAGCCGAGCTCTGGAAACACCATATATTTT.